This entry describes one T cell receptor (beta chain). What it recognizes is unknown. Mismatch with germline at one junction end may stem from a read error. The data were taken from a study of cytomegalovirus exposure and HLA in healthy donors. Study-level points and caveats: The study recorded 164 TCR beta chains that were cytomegalovirus-associated. A few V segments could not be told apart, such as TRBV6-2 and TRBV6-3, and were left out. In a later analysis, TCR beta V- and J-gene trimming was associated with a missense DCLRE1C variant.

The length of the CDR3 is 14 residues. Per the germline V gene, CDR1 is LGHNA and CDR2 is YSLEER. A multiplex PCR was run with 60 Vbeta primers and 13 Jbeta primers. Assay used: immunoSEQ multiplex PCR; TCRdb lists only in-frame clones, some missing. The data hold 150,000 to 200,000 clones, with 75% to 85% observed a single time. This sequence joins TRBV4-3 and TRBJ1-2; TRBD1 agrees at 7 bases. The source is a woman between 50 and 59 years old in good health and CMV-seronegative. The source material was PBMCs. DNA for the CDR3: TGCGCCAGCAGCCACTTGGACAGGATCTATGGCCACACCTTC. Amino acids: CASSHLDRIYGHTF.